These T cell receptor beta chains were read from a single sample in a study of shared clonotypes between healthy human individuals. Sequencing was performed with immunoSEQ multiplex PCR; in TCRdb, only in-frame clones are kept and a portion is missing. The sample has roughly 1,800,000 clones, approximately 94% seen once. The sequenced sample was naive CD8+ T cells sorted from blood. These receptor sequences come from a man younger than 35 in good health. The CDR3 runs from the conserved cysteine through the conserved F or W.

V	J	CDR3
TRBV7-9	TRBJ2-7	CASSLAEVGPYEQYF
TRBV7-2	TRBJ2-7	CASSQARAYGSYEQYF
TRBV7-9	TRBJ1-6	CASSSTDTEHSPLHF
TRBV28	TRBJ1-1	CASSYGDPNTEAFF
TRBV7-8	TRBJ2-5	CASSLLVGQETQYF
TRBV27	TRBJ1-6	CASSSLASPLHF
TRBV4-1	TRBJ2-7	CASSQSLSEGYEQYF
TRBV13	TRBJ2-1	CASRRQGYNEQFF
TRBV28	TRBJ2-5	CASSLFSGGFQETQYF
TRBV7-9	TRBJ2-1	CASSPRGQSNEQFF
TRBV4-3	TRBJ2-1	CASSPQSGPHVAYNEQFF
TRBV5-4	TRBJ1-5	CASSEEIGQPQHF
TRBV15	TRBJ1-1	CATLSPGFLTEAFF
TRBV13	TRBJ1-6	CASSQPGGYNSPLHF
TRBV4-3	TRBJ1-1	CASSQGQGPVGKNTEAFF
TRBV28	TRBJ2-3	CASRLIGADTQYF
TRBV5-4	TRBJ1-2	CASNPGAGGGYGYTF
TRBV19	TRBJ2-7	CASSIDLETSRSEQYF
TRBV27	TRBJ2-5	CASTTTGQGYQETQYF
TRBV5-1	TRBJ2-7	CASSLGAGAYEQYF
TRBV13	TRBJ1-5	CASSLRAGNQPQHF
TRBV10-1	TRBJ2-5	CASSDDLVGETQYF
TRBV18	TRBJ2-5	CASSPVNQETQYF
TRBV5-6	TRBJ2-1	CASSSYGEEGFNEQFF
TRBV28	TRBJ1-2	CASSPGPGHGYTF
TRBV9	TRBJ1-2	CASSLQGARGYTF
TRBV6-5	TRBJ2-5	CASSSLAGDGTQYF
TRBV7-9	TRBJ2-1	CASSTSGERSSYNEQFF
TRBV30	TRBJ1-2	CAWSLYNYGYTF
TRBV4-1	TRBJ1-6	CASSQQGSPLHF
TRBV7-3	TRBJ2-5	CASSPSTRQETQYF
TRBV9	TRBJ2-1	CASSPGGYYNEQFF
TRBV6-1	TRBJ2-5	CASRGLFQETQYF
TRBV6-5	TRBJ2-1	CASSTGGASYNEQFF
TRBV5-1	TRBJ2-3	CASSLGGETDTQYF
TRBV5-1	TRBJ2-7	CASSLGSGSLLDEQYF
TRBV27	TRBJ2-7	CASSADGGSSYEQYF
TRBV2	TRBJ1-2	CASSGTGGGYTF
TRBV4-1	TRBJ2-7	CASSQDPLAGGASYEQYF
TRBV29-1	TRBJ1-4	CSVRTGTNEKLFF
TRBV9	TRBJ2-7	CASSEGTGPYEQYF
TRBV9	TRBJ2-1	CASSVAYNEQFF